This passage covers 4 T cell receptor beta chains from one sample sequenced in a study of CD8 T cells in Susac syndrome. Random hexamers served to reverse transcribe about 0.5 to 1 ug RNA. TCRdb analysed the immunoSEQ multiplex PCR reads with MiXCR anew, one entry per CDR3 protein. The data show 84,000 or so distinct CDR3 sequences, around 94% seen once. The sequenced sample consisted of CD8+ T cells from PBMCs. The receptors come from a human donor with Susac syndrome.

In DNA form, the CDR3 reads TGTGCCAGTAAATCCGAGGACAGCAGCTCCGAGCAGTACTTC. It specifies CASKSEDSSSEQYF. The J gene is TRBJ2-7, the V gene TRBV19; tentative D call: TRBD1 (6 bases). There are 14 residues in the CDR3. The ends were cut back, 7 bases at V and 6 bases at J, with 19 bases in the middle. CDR1 and CDR2 from the germline V gene are LNHDA and SQIVND (reference sequence).

The rearrangement uses TRBV2 and TRBJ2-3, with TRBD1 matching 8 bases. V gave up 8 bases and J gave up 2 bases; unmatched junction bases: 6. CDR3 size: 14 residues. The germline gives CDR1 SNHLY, CDR2 FYNNEI. The CDR3 sequence: CASYWDRLTDTQYF. As DNA, the CDR3 is TGTGCCAGCTATTGGGACAGGCTCACAGATACGCAGTATTTT.

The CDR3 here is CASSASGSAFHEQFF. The CDR3, as DNA: TGTGCCAGCAGCGCCAGCGGGTCCGCCTTCCATGAGCAGTTCTTC. The V call is TRBV6-1, the J call TRBJ2-1; a weak D match, TRBD2 (6 bases). Germline loops: CDR1 MNHNS, CDR2 SASEGT. With 6 bases removed from V and 8 bases from J, the gap between germline ends came to 20 bases. The length of the CDR3 is 15 residues.

This chain uses TRBV7-2 with TRBJ2-7, with a possible D match to TRBD1 (5 bases). The germline gives CDR1 SGHTA, CDR2 FQGNSA. V gave up 1 base and J gave up 0 bases, with 13 bases separating them. The length of the CDR3 is 16 residues. The CDR3 DNA follows: TGTGCCAGCAGCTTAGAGTTTCTGACAGACTCCTACGAGCAGTACTTC. It codes for CASSLEFLTDSYEQYF.